This paragraph covers one TCR beta chain sequence. As yet, its antigen is unknown. Mismatch with germline at one junction end may stem from a read error. The data are from a study of cytomegalovirus exposure and HLA in healthy donors. Study details: Tens of millions of unique TCR sequences came from HLA-typed donors in an early release. Findings and caveats of the study: Reports indicated that the classifier achieved high specificity and sensitivity in diagnosing cytomegalovirus status.

This CDR3 spans 8 amino acids. Germline V gives CDR1 DFQATT, CDR2 SNEGSKA (reference sequence). PCR primers comprised 60 Vbeta and 13 Jbeta primers. This table comes from immunoSEQ multiplex PCR, and its TCRdb copy is limited to in-frame clones, with some not included. The sample shows roughly 82,000 clones, roughly 74% of them seen only once. J is TRBJ1-2 and V is TRBV20-1, with D possibly matching TRBD1 (5 bases). The specimen was PBMCs. The source is a woman aged 50 to 60 in good health and CMV-seropositive. CDR3 in DNA: TGCAGCCCCGCGGGACGGGCTTTC. Amino acid sequence: CSPAGRAF.